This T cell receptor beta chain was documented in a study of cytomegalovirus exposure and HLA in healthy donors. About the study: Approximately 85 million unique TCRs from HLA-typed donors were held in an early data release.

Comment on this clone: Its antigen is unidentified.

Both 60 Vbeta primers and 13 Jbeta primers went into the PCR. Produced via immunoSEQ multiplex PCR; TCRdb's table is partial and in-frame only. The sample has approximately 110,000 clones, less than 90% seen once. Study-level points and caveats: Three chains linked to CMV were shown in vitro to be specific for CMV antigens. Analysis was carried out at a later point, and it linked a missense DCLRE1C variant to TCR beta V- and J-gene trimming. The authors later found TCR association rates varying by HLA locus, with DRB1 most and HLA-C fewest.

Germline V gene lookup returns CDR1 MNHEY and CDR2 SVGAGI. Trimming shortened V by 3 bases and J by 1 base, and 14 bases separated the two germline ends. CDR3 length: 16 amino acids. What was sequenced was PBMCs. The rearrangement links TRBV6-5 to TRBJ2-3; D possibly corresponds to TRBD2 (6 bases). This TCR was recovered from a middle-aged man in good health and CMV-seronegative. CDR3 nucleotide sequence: TGTGCCAGCAGTTATCTCCGGGGGTCCCGCACAGATACGCAGTATTTT. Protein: CASSYLRGSRTDTQYF.